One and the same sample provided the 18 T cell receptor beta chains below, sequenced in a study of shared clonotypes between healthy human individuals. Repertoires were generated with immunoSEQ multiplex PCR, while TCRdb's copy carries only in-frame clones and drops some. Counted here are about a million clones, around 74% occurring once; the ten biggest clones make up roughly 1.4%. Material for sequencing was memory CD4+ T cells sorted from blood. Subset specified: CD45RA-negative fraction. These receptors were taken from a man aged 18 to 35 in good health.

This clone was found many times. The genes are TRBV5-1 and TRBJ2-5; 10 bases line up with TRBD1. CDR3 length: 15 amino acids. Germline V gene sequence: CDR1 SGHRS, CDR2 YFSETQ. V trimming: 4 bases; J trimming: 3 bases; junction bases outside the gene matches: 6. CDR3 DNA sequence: TGCGCCAGCAGCCCGGGGGACAGGGGTGAAGAGACCCAGTACTTC. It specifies CASSPGDRGEETQYF.

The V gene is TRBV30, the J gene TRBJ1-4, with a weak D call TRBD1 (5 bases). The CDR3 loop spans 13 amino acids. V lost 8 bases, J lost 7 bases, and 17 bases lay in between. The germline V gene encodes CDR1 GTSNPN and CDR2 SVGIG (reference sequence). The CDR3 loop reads CAAAMGGSEKLFF. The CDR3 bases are TGTGCCGCCGCAATGGGGGGGAGTGAAAAACTGTTTTTT.

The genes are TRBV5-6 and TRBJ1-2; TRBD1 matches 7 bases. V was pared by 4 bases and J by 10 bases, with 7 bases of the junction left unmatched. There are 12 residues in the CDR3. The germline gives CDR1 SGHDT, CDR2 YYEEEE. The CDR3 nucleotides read TGTGCCAGCAGCCAAGGGACAGTGGACTACACCTTC. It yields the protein CASSQGTVDYTF.

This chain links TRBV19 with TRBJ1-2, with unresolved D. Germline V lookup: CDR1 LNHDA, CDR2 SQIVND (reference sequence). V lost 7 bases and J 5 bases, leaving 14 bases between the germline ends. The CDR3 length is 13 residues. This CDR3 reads CASNYEGKYGYTF. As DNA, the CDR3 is TGTGCCAGTAATTACGAGGGAAAGTATGGCTACACCTTC. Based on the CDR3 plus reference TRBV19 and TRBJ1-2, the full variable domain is DGGITQSPKYLFRKEGQNVTLSCEQNLNHDAMYWYRQDPGQGLRLIYYSQIVNDFQKGDIAEGYSVSREKKESFPLTVTSAQKNPTAFYLCASNYEGKYGYTFGSGTRLTVV.

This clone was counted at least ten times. The CDR3 region is CASSLRGGVGTDTQYF. The CDR3 coding sequence is TGTGCCAGCAGCTTACGCGGGGGGGTCGGGACAGATACGCAGTATTTT. The chain employs TRBV7-8 and TRBJ2-3; TRBD2 matches 9 bases. CDR3 length equals 16 residues. Germline V CDR1 and CDR2: SGHVS, FQNEAQ. V shed 2 bases, J shed 3 bases, and the junction held 6 bases outside the gene matches.

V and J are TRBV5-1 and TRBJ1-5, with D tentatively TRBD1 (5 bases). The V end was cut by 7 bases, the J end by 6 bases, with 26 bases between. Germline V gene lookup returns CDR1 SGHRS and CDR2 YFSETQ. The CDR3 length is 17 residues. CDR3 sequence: CASLPGGEGIRSQPQHF. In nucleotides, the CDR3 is TGCGCCAGCCTTCCTGGGGGAGAGGGGATAAGGAGTCAGCCCCAGCATTTT.

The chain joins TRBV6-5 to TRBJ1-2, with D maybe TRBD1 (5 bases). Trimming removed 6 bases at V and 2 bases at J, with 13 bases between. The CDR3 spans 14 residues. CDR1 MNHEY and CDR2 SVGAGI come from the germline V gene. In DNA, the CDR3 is TGTGCCAGCAGACTACAGTGGGGCAACTATGGCTACACCTTC. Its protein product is CASRLQWGNYGYTF.

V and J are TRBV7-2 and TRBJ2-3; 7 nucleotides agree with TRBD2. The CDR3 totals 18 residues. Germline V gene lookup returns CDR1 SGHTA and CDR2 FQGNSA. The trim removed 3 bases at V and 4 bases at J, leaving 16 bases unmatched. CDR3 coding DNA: TGTGCCAGCAGCTTTTACCCCCTTGGCGGGGGAGGTGCAGATACGCAGTATTTT. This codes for CASSFYPLGGGGADTQYF.

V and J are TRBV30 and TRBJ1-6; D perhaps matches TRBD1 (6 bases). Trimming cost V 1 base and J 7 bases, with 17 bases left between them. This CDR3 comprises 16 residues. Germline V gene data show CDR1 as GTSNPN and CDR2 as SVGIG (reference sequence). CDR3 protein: CAWSAQWDTWNSPLHF. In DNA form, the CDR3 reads TGTGCCTGGAGTGCCCAATGGGACACCTGGAATTCACCCCTCCACTTT.

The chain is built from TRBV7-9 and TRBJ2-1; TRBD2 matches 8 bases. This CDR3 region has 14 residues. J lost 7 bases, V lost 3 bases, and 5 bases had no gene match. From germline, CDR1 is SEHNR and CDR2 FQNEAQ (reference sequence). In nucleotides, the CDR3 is TGTGCCAGCAGCTTTACGGGGGGGCTGAATGAGCAGTTCTTC. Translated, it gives CASSFTGGLNEQFF.

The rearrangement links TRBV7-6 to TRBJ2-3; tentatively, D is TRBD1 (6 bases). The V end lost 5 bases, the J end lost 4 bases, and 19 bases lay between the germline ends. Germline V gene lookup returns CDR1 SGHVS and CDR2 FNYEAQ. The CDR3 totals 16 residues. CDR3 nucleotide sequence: TGTGCCAGCAGCCCTGGGGCAGGGGATTTGGCAGATACGCAGTATTTT. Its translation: CASSPGAGDLADTQYF.

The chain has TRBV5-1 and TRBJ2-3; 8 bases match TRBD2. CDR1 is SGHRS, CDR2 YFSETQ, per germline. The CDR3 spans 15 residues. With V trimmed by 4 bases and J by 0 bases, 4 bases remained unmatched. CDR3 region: CASSRAGESTDTQYF. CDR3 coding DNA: TGCGCCAGCAGCAGAGCGGGAGAGAGCACAGATACGCAGTATTTT.

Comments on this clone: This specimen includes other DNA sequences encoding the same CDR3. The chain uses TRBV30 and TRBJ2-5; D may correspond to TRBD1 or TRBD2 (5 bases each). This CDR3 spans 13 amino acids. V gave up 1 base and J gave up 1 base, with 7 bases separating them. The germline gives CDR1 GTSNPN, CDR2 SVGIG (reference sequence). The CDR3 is CAWSGGIQETQYF. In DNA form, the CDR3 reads TGTGCCTGGAGTGGGGGGATCCAAGAGACCCAGTACTTC.

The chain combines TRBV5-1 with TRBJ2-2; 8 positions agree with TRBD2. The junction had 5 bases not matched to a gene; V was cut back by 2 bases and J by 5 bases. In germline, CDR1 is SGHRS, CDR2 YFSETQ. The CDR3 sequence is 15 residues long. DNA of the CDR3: TGCGCCAGCAGCTTTCGAGCGGGAGATACCGGGGAGCTGTTTTTT. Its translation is CASSFRAGDTGELFF.

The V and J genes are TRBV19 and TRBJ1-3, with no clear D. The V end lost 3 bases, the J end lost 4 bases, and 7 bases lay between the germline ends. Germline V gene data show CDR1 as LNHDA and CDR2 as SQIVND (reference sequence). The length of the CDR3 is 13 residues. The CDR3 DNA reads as TGTGCCAGTAGTATGGCTCGAGGAAACACCATATATTTT. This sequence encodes CASSMARGNTIYF. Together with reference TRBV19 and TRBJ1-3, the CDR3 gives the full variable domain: DGGITQSPKYLFRKEGQNVTLSCEQNLNHDAMYWYRQDPGQGLRLIYYSQIVNDFQKGDIAEGYSVSREKKESFPLTVTSAQKNPTAFYLCASSMARGNTIYFGEGSWLTVV.

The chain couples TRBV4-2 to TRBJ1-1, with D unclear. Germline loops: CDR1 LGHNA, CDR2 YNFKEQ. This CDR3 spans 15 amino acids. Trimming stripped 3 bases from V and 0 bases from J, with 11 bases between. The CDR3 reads CASSQRNIMNTEAFF. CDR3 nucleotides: TGTGCCAGCAGCCAGCGTAATATCATGAACACTGAAGCTTTCTTT.

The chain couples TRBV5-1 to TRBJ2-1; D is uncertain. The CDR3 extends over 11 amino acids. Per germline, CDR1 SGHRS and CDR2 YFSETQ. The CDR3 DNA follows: TGCGCTCCTCAGTCGCGAGATGAGCAGTTCTTC. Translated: CAPQSRDEQFF.

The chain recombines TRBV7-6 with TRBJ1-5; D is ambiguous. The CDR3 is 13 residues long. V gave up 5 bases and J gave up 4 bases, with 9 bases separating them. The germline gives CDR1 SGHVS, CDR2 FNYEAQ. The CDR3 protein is CASSQSINQPQHF. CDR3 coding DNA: TGTGCCAGCAGCCAATCGATTAATCAGCCCCAGCATTTT.